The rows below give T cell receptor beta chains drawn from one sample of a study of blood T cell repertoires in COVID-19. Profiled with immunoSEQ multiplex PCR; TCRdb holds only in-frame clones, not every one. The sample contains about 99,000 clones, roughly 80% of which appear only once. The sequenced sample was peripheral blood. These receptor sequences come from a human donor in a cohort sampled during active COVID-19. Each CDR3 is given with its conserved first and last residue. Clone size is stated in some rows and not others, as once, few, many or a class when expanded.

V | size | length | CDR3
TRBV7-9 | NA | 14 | CASSVQPGNTEAFF
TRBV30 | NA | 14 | CAWTGVSYNSPLHF
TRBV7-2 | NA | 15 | CASSSSTGGIGEQYF
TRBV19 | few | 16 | CASQLAGNRGLNEQYF
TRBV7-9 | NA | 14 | CASSDRDFREKLFF
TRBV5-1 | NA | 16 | CASSLALAGARETQYF
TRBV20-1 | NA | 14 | CSASFREGGYGYTF
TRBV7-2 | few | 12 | CASSSLGGKLFF
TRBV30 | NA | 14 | CAWTGTLSYNEQFF
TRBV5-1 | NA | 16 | CASSLGGGADGDTQYF
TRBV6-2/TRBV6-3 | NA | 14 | CASSYWLAGETQYF
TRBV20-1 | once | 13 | CSASSTVYQPQHF
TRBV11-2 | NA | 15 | CASSLGASSYNEQFF
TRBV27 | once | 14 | CASSQGSPQETQYF
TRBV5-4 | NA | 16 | CASSLGLGAPTGELFF
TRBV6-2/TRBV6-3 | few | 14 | CASSYYGTSYEQYF
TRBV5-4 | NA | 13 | CASSKDMNYGYTF
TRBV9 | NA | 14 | CASSVAGKPYEQYF
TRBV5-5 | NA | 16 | CASSGGQGIITDTQYF
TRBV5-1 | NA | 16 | CASSFVQGSVSYEQYF
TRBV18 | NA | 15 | CASSPDSLPGNTIYF
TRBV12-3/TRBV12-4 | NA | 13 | CASSFRGIFEQYF
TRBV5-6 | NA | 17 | CASSLTWGGLSQNIQYF
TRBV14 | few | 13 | CASSHDSNYGYTF
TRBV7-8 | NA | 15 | CASSSRDRRVGELFF
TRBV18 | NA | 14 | CASSPGEARGEAFF
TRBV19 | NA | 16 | CASSKRPGTGFDEQYF
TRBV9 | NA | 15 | CASSENQGPGEKLFF
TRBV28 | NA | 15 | CASRPGTSRGDEQFF
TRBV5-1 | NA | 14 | CASSSGQEISEAFF
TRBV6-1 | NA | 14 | CASSERRLMDTQYF
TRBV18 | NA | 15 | CASSPRRSDYYEQYF
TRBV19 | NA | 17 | CASSIIRGAGRNEKLFF
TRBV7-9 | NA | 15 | CASSMRQGGTDTQYF
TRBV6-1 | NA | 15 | CASSELSRGLTEAFF
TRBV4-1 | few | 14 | CASSQDGLRNTIYF
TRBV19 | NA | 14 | CASSTGTSGGELFF
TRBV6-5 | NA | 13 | CASSSDRRTEAFF
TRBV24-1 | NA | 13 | CATRKGGDQPQHF
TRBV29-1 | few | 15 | CSVPSGTGSYNEQFF
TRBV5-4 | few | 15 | CASRPDSHLANVLTF
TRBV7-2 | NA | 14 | CASSPKGVYNEQFF
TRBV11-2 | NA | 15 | CASSLGVGANTEAFF
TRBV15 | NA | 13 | CATSWTGGEKLFF
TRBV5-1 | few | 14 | CASSLEGGQGRYTF
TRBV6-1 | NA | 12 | CASSDRGDGYTF
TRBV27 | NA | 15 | CASSLSRRTNEKLFF
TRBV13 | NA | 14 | CASSPPGQYNEQFF
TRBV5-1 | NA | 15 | CASRTDRVGTGELFF
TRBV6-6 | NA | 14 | CASRDRASNTEAFF
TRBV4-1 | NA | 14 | CASSTEWRGYGYTF
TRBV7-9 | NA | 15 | CASSLARTGAYEQYF
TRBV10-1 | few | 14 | CASRLQGSGNTIYF
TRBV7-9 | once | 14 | CASSSTGRADTQYF
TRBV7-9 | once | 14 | CASSSRTGAYEQYF
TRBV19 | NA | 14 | CASSFGGGTDTQYF
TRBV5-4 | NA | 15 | CASSLSQGAIYEQYF
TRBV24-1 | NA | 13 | CATRDTNTGELFF
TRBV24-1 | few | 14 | CATSDRGLAGELFF
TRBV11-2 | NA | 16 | CASSPTAVISSYEQYF